This T cell receptor (beta chain) was identified during a study of T and B cells in COVID-19 patients. Study-level results: In COVID-19 patients, T cell receptor beta variable and joining gene use was reportedly strongly skewed. Of about 2,300 TCR clusters found only in the recovered cohort, 31 had low generation probability.

The CDR3 runs to 15 residues. Germline assignment: CDR1 MNHEY and CDR2 SVGAGI. V shed 0 bases and J shed 10 bases, with 13 bases lying between them. BIOMED2 TRB-A/B primer pools were used in multiplex TRB PCR. TCRdb redid the calling of the multiplex PCR reads with MiXCR, one entry per CDR3 protein. This table holds tens of thousands of distinct CDR3 sequences, under 35% found once. Each TRB amplification used roughly 230-550 ng of genomic DNA from blood. For this clonotype: The antigen is undetermined.

The sample was blood. This TCR came from a human donor who had recovered from COVID-19. The rearrangement uses TRBV6-5 and TRBJ1-6; TRBD1 is a possible D gene (6 bases). The CDR3 loop reads CASSYSRGSRSPLHF. The DNA of the CDR3 is TGTGCCAGCAGTTACTCGAGGGGGTCTCGCTCACCCCTCCACTTT.